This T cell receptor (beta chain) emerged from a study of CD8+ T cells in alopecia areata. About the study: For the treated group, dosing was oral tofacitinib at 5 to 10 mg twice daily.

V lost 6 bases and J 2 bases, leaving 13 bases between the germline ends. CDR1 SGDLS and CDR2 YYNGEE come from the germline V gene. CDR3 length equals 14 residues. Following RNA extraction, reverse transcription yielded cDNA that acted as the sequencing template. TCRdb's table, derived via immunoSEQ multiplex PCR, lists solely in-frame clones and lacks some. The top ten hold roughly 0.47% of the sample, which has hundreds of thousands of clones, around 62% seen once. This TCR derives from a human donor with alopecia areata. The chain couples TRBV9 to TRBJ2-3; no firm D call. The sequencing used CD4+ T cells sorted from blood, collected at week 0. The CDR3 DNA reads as TGTGCCAGCACCCCCGTGGTCCCCACAGATACGCAGTATTTT. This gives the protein CASTPVVPTDTQYF.